This T cell receptor (beta chain) was documented in a study of blood T cell repertoires in COVID-19. For the study at large: Acute-phase and convalescent COVID-19 samples originated in the United States, Italy and Spain.

Produced via immunoSEQ multiplex PCR; TCRdb's table is partial and in-frame only. The sample yields about 160,000 clones, about four fifths seen once. The source of this sequence is a man between 70 and 80 years old with acute or convalescent COVID-19. Sequenced: peripheral blood.

CDR3: CASSQDLGGHGNTIYF. The CDR3 nucleotides are TGTGCCAGCAGCCAAGATCTCGGGGGGCATGGAAACACCATATATTTT. The V gene is TRBV3-1 (or the pseudogene TRBV3-2), the J gene TRBJ1-3; possibly TRBD1 for D (6 bases). Trimming pared 0 bases from V and 3 bases from J, leaving 12 bases between. From germline, CDR1 is LGHDT and CDR2 YNNKEL (reference sequence). The CDR3 is 16 residues long.